This T cell receptor (beta chain) appears in the sequencing data of a study of T cells in Graves' hyperthyroidism and ophthalmopathy (dated by TCRdb to about 2019). With respect to the entire study: Peripheral blood samples were taken at initial diagnosis, before any treatment was given. A discovery cohort of about a hundred patients, roughly 43 with Graves' ophthalmopathy and approximately 55 with stable Graves' hyperthyroidism, was used to find distinguishing TCR V-J signatures. An independent validation cohort of under 20 hyperthyroidism patients and roughly 16 patients who later progressed to ophthalmopathy tested prospective prediction of ophthalmopathy. The approximately 90 discovery patients were divided at random into training and test sets in a 7:3 ratio. In several Graves' hyperthyroidism patients, the study also compared T-cell repertoires from thyroid tissue with T-cell repertoires from blood. Following sampling, methimazole starting at 30 mg daily was given to hyperthyroidism patients, and high-dose intravenous methylprednisolone was given to ophthalmopathy patients. According to the paper, TCR Vbeta CDR3 sequencing was carried out on 135 peripheral blood samples, which came from under 50 ophthalmopathy, fewer than 80 hyperthyroidism and approximately 17 progressor patients. Study-level results and caveats: Sample size was not statistically predetermined, and investigators were not blinded to group allocation. A model built on a 13 V-J signature distinguished ophthalmopathy from stable hyperthyroidism, reaching 85% to 90% sensitivity and around 81% specificity in cross-validation and 80%/75% in testing. During validation, the model predicted progression to ophthalmopathy a median of about 6.3 months ahead of onset, with approximately 71% sensitivity and around 73% specificity. Most expanded thyroid clonotypes (frequency above 0.001) were also detected in blood, a finding suggesting that blood repertoires may reflect thyroid immune responses.

Counted from cysteine to phenylalanine, this CDR3 has 15 amino acids. The entry retains the CDR3 DNA only, 45 bases that are in frame from base 1. According to the germline V gene (reference sequence), CDR1 reads DFQATT and CDR2 reads SNEGSKA. V ends up 6 bases short and J 6 bases short, with an unmatched junction base count of 12. In the ophthalmopathy patients, disease was moderately to severely active, with a Clinical Activity Score of 3 or more, a NOSPECS grade of 4 or more, and a duration of less than 3 months. Any patient with an uncontrolled infection, another autoimmune disease, pregnancy or lactation was excluded. Clinical symptoms, serum thyroxine and TRAb, thyroid ultrasound, and orbital computed tomography formed the basis for the diagnoses. PBMCs were separated from roughly 10 ml of fresh peripheral blood using Ficoll-Paque density gradient centrifugation. Total RNA was extracted with Trizol reagent, and quality was checked on an Agilent 2100 Bioanalyzer.

This clonotype was seen ten or more times. The antigen this receptor binds is unknown. Base qualities are not provided; no much larger clone lies one nucleotide away. The TCR beta CDR3 regions were amplified from RNA transcripts. The first round of RT-PCR for the TCR CDR3 was performed with the HTBI primer set and the Qiagen OneStep RT-PCR kit. Libraries were constructed in a second round of multiplex PCR, after which size selection and purification were performed. Paired-end sequencing of the libraries was performed with 100 bp reads on an Illumina HiSeq2000. The published analysis was carried out like this. Raw data were processed with SOAPnuke, discarding reads with adapters, uncalled bases, mean Phred below 15, or no exact constant-primer or identifier match. COPE v1.2.5 was used to merge the high-quality paired reads, and each unique nucleotide sequence was defined as a clonotype. Clonotypes were aligned to IMGT TRBV, TRBD and TRBJ reference segments using MiTCR v1.1. The analysis included only V-J combinations with a frequency above 0.0001, which together covered about 99% of the repertoires. The TCS score was defined as the ratio of F50 (clonal expansion) to E x V (chaos), calculated using BLOSUM62-based TCRdist between CDR3 peptides within each V-J. Welch's t-statistics and random forest reduced around 510 V-J features to about 12, which were used in a naive Bayes classifier (R e1071). TCRdb reran the public reads through fastp at Q25 and MiXCR, keeping productive beta chains. Each CDR3 protein appears once, grouped with its most common genes and DNA. The V and J calls shown here were made by TCRdb, not taken from the authors' results. The sample table lists around 690,000 distinct CDR3 sequences, around 21% of them with a count of one. Of the sample, 30% to 40% is held by the ten largest clones.

The rearranged chain carries TRBV20-1 and TRBJ2-1; the junction holds 9 bases that match TRBD2. Sequenced input: blood. The TCR comes from a man under 40 with Graves' ophthalmopathy. The CDR3 protein is CSALNSGRRINEQFF. The DNA sequence reads TGCAGTGCCCTCAATAGCGGGAGACGAATCAATGAGCAGTTCTTC.